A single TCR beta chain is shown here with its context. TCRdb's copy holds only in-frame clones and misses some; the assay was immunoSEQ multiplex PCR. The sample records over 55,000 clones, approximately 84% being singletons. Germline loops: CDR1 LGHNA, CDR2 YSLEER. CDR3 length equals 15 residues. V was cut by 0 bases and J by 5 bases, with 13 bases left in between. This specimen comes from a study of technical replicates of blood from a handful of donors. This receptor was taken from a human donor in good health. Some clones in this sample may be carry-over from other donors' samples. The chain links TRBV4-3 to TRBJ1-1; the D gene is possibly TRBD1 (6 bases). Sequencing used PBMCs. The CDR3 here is CASSQEGGLTTEAFF. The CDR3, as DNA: TGCGCCAGCAGCCAAGAAGGGGGTCTTACGACTGAAGCTTTCTTT.